This paragraph covers one T cell receptor beta chain sequence. The antigen this receptor binds is unknown. No qualities accompany the bases; no much larger clone lies one base away. Inclusive of the bounding cysteine and phenylalanine, the CDR3 is 15 residues long. Only the CDR3 DNA stays, 45 bases, in frame from base 1. The germline V gene supplies CDR1 MNHEY and CDR2 SVGAGI. At the junction V is shortened by 7 bases and J by 3 bases; bases outside the gene matches: 11. This specimen belongs to a study of shared T cell receptors in the human thymus listed by TCRdb under 2021. In the study overall: The study investigated the way shared, self-reactive T-cell receptor alpha chains are produced in the human thymus.

Library prep was done by the immunoSEQ multiplex PCR assay. The clones in this table, taken by TCRdb from immuneACCESS, are in-frame only. Not every clone is retained; where verified, under half of the shortfall comes from an unresolved V gene, and the cause of the rest is unknown. The sample contains roughly 560,000 clones, 70% to 80% of them found a single time. The ten largest clones add up to about 0.014% of the sample. These data also featured in a second study, about human thymus T cells. As the second publication notes: Immunologically healthy infants undergoing open corrective cardiac surgery for congenital heart defects in Finland were used as donors. The thymus tissue came from surgical resects taken out during corrective cardiac surgery. Biased V and J gene segment usage appeared to be present in both thymic and peripheral blood repertoires. The related research found that thymic TCR repertoires overlapped highly between unrelated individuals. The study characterized TCR alpha and beta repertoires from roughly eight infant thymus samples and a few related peripheral blood samples. The infant donors were 7 to 244 days old, and the cohort included several males and two females. Thymocytes were mechanically released from the tissue and were stored as pellets of about 8.5-31 million cells at -70 degrees C. Genomic DNA was extracted from frozen cell pellets with a QIAsymphony instrument. TCRB and TCRAD loci were amplified from a standardized quantity of quality-controlled genomic DNA using the immunoSEQ multiplex PCR assay. The V(D)J region was spanned by amplicons of a length sufficient to cover the CDR3 and to identify V and J genes. Through the commercial immunoSEQ service, the amplicons were sequenced on an Illumina platform. Primer bias and sequencing errors were corrected as previously described, and TCRAD and TCRB definitions were based on the IMGT database. Analysis of the repertoires was done with immunoSEQ Analyzer 3.0 and VDJTools and included basic statistics, V/J segment usage, diversity estimates, rarefaction and pairwise overlap. Chao1, ChaoE, Efron-Thisted, Shannon and inverse Simpson indices were used to estimate diversity, which was also estimated on datasets down-sampled to the smallest sample. Repertoire overlap was determined by strict matching of CDR3 nucleotide sequence, V gene and J gene, and Jaccard-based multidimensional scaling clustering was applied. Thymus samples yielded on average roughly 790,000 unique TCRB clonotypes, compared with around 84,000 from blood samples.

This receptor was identified in a boy younger than two with a congenital heart defect. Donor details come from another sample of the same person, matched by shared clones. Recombination joined TRBV6-5 with TRBJ1-1; 7 middle bases align to TRBD1. Material for sequencing was thymocytes. The DNA sequence is given as TGTGCCAGCATACAAGGGGGCCCGCTGGACACTGAAGCTTTCTTT. Its coded protein is CASIQGGPLDTEAFF.